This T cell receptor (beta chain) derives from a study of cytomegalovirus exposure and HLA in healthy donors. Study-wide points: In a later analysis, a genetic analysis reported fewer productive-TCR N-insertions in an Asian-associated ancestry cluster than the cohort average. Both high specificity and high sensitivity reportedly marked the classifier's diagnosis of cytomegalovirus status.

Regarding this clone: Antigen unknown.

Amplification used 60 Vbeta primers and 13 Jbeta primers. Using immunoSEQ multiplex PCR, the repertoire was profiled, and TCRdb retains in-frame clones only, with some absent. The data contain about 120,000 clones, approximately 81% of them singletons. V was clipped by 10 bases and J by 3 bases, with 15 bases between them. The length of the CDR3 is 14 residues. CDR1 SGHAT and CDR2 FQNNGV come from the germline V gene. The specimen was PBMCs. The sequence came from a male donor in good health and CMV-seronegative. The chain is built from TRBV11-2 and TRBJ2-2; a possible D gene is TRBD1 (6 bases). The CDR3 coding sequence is TGTGCCACCATCCGGTGGGGGCACACCGGGGAGCTGTTTTTT. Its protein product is CATIRWGHTGELFF. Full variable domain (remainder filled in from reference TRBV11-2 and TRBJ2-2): EAGVAQSPRYKIIEKRQSVAFWCNPISGHATLYWYQQILGQGPKLLIQFQNNGVVDDSQLPKDRFSAERLKGVDSTLKIQPAKLEDSAVYLCATIRWGHTGELFFGEGSRLTVL.